This T cell receptor beta chain is from a study of T cell clonotyping in hematopoietic cell transplantation. Points from the study as a whole: Graft donor and pretransplant recipient Inverse Simpson Index values predicted broader posttransplant TCR diversity. Recipient TCR diversity dropped after transplant; expanded clonotypes rose from day 30 to 180. No sorting was done, leaving CD4 and CD8 contributions mixed. At the given depth, recipient repertoires were over 95% de novo clonotypes.

The CDR3 runs to 13 residues. Per the germline V gene, CDR1 is LNHDA and CDR2 is SQIVND (reference sequence). V shed 7 bases and J shed 5 bases, with 11 bases lying between them. Measured with immunoSEQ multiplex PCR; TCRdb has only the in-frame clones, and not every one. The sample gives 20,000 or so clones, 65% to 85% of which show up once; about 15% is in the top ten. With regard to this clone: Its antigen is as yet unknown.

The specimen was peripheral blood mononuclear cells. The receptor was isolated from a man aged 60 to 75 in good health. Some clones in this sample may be carry-over from other donors' samples. This sequence joins TRBV19 and TRBJ1-4, with D uncertain. The CDR3 is CASTRRQNEKLFF. CDR3 sequence (DNA): TGTGCCAGTACCCGGCGGCAGAATGAAAAACTGTTTTTT.